This T cell receptor (beta chain) is from a study of shared clonotypes between healthy human individuals. Partitioning of CD4+ cells yielded a CD45RA+ naive subset and a CD45RA-negative memory subset. The CDR3 is 13 residues long. The ends were cut back, 5 bases at V and 4 bases at J, with 11 bases in the middle. The V gene's germline CDR1 is ENHRY and CDR2 SYGVKD. This clone turned up a few times. Its antigen is undetermined. Genomic DNA of each subset was evenly split across several immunoSEQ plates. The repertoire was sequenced with immunoSEQ multiplex PCR; TCRdb's copy has only in-frame clones and lacks some. The data hold around 1 million clones, with over 60% observed a single time. Study observations and caveats: Generation probabilities were higher for clonotypes shared across all four sorted-subset donors than for unshared ones.

The sequenced sample was memory CD4+ T cells sorted from blood. Indicated subset: CD45RA-negative fraction. The genes are TRBV10-3 and TRBJ1-1; D gene ambiguous. This TCR was recovered from a man between 18 and 35 years old in good health. CDR3 in DNA: TGTGCCATCAGTATCGGGGATAGCACTGAAGCTTTCTTT. Protein sequence: CAISIGDSTEAFF.